This T cell receptor beta chain was sequenced for a study of blood T cell repertoires in COVID-19. V lost 3 bases and J lost 5, with 9 bases in between. CDR1 is KGHDR, CDR2 SFDVKD, per germline. The CDR3 totals 13 residues. Measured with immunoSEQ multiplex PCR; TCRdb has only the in-frame clones, and not every one. The repertoire has around 450,000 clones, 80% to 90% of them found once; the top ten carry around 4.4%. The TCR sequence derives from a woman under 40 with acute or convalescent COVID-19. This chain links TRBV24-1 with TRBJ1-1; D might be TRBD1 (6 bases). The sequenced material came from peripheral blood. CDR3 sequence reads: CATSDHRETEAFF. CDR3 DNA: TGTGCCACCAGTGATCACAGGGAGACTGAAGCTTTCTTT.